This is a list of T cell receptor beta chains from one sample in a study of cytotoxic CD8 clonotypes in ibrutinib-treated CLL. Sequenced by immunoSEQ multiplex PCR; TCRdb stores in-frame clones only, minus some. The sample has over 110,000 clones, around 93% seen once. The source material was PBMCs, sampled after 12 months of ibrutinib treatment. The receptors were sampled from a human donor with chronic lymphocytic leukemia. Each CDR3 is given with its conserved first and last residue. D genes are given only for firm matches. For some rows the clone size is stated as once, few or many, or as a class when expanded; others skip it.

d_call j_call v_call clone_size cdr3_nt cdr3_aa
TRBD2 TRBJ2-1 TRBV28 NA TGTGCCAGCAGTAGGACTAGCGGGATACCCTCCTACAATGAGCAGTTCTTC CASSRTSGIPSYNEQFF
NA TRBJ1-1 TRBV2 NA TGTGCCAGCACGCCGCGGCCGAACACTGAAGCTTTCTTT CASTPRPNTEAFF
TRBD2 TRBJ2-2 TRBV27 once TGTGCCAGCAGTTCGAGACTAGCGGGAGGTACCGGGGAGCTGTTTTTT CASSSRLAGGTGELFF
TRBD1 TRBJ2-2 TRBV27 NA TGTGCCAGCAGTTCCAGGGGGCGGAACGGGGAGCTGTTTTTT CASSSRGRNGELFF
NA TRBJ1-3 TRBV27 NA TGTGCCAGCAAGATACAGGGTGCTGGAAACACCATATATTTT CASKIQGAGNTIYF
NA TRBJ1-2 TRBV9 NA TGTGCCAGCAGTGTTACAGAGAACTATGGCTACACCTTC CASSVTENYGYTF
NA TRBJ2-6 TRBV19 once TGTGCCAGCAGACAGGTCTCTGGGGCCAACGTCCTGACTTTC CASRQVSGANVLTF
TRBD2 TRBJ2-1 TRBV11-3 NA TGTGCCAGCAGCCCTACTGGACTAGCGGGAGCCTACAATGAGCAGTTCTTC CASSPTGLAGAYNEQFF
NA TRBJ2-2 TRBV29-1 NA TGCAGCGTTGAGAGTAGTCCGAACACCGGGGAGCTGTTTTTT CSVESSPNTGELFF
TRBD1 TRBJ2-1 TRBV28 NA TGTGCCAGCAGTTTAGCGGGACAGGTGCATGAGCAGTTCTTC CASSLAGQVHEQFF
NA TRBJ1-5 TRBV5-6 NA TGTGCCAGCAGCTTAAGGGATCAGCCCCAGCATTTT CASSLRDQPQHF
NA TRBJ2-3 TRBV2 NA TGTGCCAGCAGGGGCCAAGGCAGAGGAGATACGCAGTATTTT CASRGQGRGDTQYF
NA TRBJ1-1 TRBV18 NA TGTGCCAGCTCACCATCGGAGGGACAGAACACTGAAGCTTTCTTT CASSPSEGQNTEAFF
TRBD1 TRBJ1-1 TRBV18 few TGTGCCAGCTCACTACAGGGGGCGGCTTTCTTT CASSLQGAAFF
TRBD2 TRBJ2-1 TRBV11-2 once TGTGCCAGCAGCTTTCGTCTAGCGGGGGACAATGAGCAGTTCTTC CASSFRLAGDNEQFF
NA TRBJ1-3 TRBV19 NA TGTGCCACCCGTAACCGGGGCAAAGTCTCTGGAAACACCATATATTTT CATRNRGKVSGNTIYF
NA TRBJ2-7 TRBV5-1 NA TGCGCCAGCAGCTCCCCAGATACTTCCTACGAGCAGTACTTC CASSSPDTSYEQYF
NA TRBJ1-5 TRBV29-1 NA TGCAGCGTCACGACACAGAATCAGCCCCAGCATTTT CSVTTQNQPQHF
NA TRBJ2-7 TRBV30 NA TGTGCCTGGAGCCCTCTAAGAGACGGCTCCTACGAGCAGTACTTC CAWSPLRDGSYEQYF
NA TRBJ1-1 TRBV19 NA TGTGCCAGTAGTATAACTCGGGGGAACACTGAAGCTTTCTTT CASSITRGNTEAFF
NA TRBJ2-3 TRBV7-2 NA TGTGCCAGCAGCTTAGCCCAGCCCATCAAGATGGAGGTGACAGATACGCAGTATTTT CASSLAQPIKMEVTDTQYF
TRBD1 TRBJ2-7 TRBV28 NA TGTGCCAGCAGTTCCGGGACAGGTAGCTCCTACGAGCAGTACTTC CASSSGTGSSYEQYF
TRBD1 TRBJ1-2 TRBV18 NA TGTGCCAGCTCACCTGAGACAGGGATCTATGGCTACACCTTC CASSPETGIYGYTF
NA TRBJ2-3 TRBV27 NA TGTGCCAGCAGTTCGGGACGGTTGTCCACAGATACGCAGTATTTT CASSSGRLSTDTQYF
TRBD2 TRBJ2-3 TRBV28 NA TGTGCCAGCAGCAAATTACTAGCGGGAAATTTGCCCGCGCAGTATTTT CASSKLLAGNLPAQYF
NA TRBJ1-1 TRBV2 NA TGTGCCAGCATTTCTCAAGGGGGTGTCACTGAAGCTTTCTTT CASISQGGVTEAFF
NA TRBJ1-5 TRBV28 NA TGTGCCAGCAGTTTCTTTGCAGGGAGTCAGCCCCAGCATTTT CASSFFAGSQPQHF
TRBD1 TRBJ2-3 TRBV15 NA TGTGCCACCAGCAGAGATGGACAGGGTAGGACAGATACGCAGTATTTT CATSRDGQGRTDTQYF
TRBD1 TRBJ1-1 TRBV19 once TGTGCCAGTACCACGGCGGGGACAGGAGCTTTCTTT CASTTAGTGAFF
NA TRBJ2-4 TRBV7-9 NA TGTGCCAGCAGCCCCAGGCTCGATATAGCCAAAAACATTCAGTACTTC CASSPRLDIAKNIQYF
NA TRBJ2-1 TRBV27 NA TGTGCCAGCAGCTACGTGTGGGGAGGCACAAAAGACAATGAGCAGTTCTTC CASSYVWGGTKDNEQFF
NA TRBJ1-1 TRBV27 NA TGTGCCAGCAGATTGACAGAGAACACTGAAGCTTTCTTT CASRLTENTEAFF
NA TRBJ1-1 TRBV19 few TGTGCCAGTAGTTTGCTGGTGTCGAGGAACACTGAAGCTTTCTTT CASSLLVSRNTEAFF
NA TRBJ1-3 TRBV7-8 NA TGTGCCAGCAGCTTACTTAGCTCTGGAAACACCATATATTTT CASSLLSSGNTIYF
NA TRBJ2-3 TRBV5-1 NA TGCGCCAGCAGCGCCGGGGGTCGGGGAGGAGATACGCAGTATTTT CASSAGGRGGDTQYF
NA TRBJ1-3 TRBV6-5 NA TGTGCCAGCAGTTATGGGCCGTCCTCTGGAAACACCATATATTTT CASSYGPSSGNTIYF
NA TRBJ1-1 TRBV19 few TGTGCCAGTAGTATTACTGGGCTAGGGGCGAACACTGAAGCTTTCTTT CASSITGLGANTEAFF
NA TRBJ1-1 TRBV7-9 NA TGTGCCAGCAGCTTAGACCCCTCCATGAACACTGAAGCTTTCTTT CASSLDPSMNTEAFF
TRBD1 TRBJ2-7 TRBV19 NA TGTGCCAGTAGTGCCCGGGACAGGGACCAGCAGTACTTC CASSARDRDQQYF
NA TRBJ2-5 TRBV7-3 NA TGTGCCAGCAGCTTAGCTCAAGAAGAGACCCAGTACTTC CASSLAQEETQYF